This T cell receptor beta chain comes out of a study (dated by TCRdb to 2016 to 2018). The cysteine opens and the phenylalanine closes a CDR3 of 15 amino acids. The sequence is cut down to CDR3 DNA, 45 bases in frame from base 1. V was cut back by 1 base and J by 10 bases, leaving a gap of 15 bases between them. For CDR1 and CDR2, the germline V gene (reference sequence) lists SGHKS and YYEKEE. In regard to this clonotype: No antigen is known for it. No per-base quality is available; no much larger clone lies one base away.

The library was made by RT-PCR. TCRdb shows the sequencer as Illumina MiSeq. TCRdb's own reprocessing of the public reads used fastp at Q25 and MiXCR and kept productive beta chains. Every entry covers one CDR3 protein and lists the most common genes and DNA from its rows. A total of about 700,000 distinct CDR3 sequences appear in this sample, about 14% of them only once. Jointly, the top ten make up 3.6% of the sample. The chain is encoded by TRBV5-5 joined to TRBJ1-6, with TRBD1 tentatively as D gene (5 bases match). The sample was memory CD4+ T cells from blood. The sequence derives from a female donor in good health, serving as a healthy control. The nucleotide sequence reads TGTGCCAGCAGCTTGACGGGACTAAAAAAATCACCCCTCCACTTT. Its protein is CASSLTGLKKSPLHF.